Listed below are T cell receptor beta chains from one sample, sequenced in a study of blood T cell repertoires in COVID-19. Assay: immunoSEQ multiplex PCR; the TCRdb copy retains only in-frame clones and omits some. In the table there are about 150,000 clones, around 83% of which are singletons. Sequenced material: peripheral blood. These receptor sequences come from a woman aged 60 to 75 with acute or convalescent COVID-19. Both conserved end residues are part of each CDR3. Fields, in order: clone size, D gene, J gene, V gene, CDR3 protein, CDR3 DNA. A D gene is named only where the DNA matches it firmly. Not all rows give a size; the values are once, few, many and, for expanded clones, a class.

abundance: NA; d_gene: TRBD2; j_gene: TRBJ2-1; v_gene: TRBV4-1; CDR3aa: CASSPLAGAGNEQFF; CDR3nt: TGCGCCAGCAGCCCACTAGCGGGGGCTGGGAATGAGCAGTTCTTC
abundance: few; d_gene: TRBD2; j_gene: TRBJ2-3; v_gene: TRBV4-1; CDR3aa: CASSLGLGADTQYF; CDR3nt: TGCGCCAGCAGCCTAGGACTAGGCGCGGATACGCAGTATTTT
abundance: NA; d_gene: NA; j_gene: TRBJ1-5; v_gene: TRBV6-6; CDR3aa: CASTNTGGNQPQHF; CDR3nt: TGTGCCAGCACCAACACGGGGGGGAATCAGCCCCAGCATTTT
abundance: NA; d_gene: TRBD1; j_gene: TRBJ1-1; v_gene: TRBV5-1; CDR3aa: CASSLRQGTNTEAFF; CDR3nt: TGCGCCAGCAGCTTGAGACAGGGAACTAACACTGAAGCTTTCTTT
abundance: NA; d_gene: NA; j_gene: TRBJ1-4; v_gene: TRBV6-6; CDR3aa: CASRPGGANEKLFF; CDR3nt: TGTGCCAGCAGACCCGGGGGGGCTAATGAAAAACTGTTTTTT
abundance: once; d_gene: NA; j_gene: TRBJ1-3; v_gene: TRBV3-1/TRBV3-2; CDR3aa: CASSREYPGNTIYF; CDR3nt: TGTGCCAGCAGCCGGGAGTATCCTGGAAACACCATATATTTT
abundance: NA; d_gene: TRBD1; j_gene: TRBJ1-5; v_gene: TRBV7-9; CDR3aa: CASRRDSGQPQHF; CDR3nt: TGTGCCAGCAGGCGGGACAGCGGTCAGCCCCAGCATTTT
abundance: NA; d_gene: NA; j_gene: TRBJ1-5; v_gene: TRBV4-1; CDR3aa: CASSQDPHQTGSSNQPQHF; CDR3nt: TGCGCCAGCAGCCAAGATCCCCATCAGACAGGTTCTAGCAATCAGCCCCAGCATTTT
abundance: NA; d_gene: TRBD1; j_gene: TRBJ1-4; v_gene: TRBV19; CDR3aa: CASSRTGDNEKLFF; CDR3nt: TGTGCCAGTAGTCGGACAGGGGATAATGAAAAACTGTTTTTT
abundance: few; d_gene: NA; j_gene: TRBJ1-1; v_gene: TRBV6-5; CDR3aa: CASSRQGEAFF; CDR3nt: TGTGCCAGCAGCCGCCAGGGGGAAGCTTTCTTT
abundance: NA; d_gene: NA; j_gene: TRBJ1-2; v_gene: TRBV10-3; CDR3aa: CAISEVALTYGYTF; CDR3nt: TGTGCCATCAGTGAGGTTGCACTAACCTATGGCTACACCTTC
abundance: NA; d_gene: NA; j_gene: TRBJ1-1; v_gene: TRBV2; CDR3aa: CASTSGSHAPEAFF; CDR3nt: TGTGCCAGCACTTCCGGGTCACATGCACCTGAAGCTTTCTTT
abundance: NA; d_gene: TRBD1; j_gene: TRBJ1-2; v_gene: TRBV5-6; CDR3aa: CASSPIDRDHGYTF; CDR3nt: TGTGCCAGCAGCCCGATCGACAGGGATCACGGCTACACCTTC
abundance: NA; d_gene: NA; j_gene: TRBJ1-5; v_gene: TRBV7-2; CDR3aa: CASSLWRDQPQHF; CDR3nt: TGTGCCAGCAGCTTGTGGCGGGATCAGCCCCAGCATTTT
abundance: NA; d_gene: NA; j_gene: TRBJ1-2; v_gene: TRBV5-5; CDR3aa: CASSPGGRANYGYTF; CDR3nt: TGTGCCAGCAGCCCCGGAGGAAGAGCTAACTATGGCTACACCTTC
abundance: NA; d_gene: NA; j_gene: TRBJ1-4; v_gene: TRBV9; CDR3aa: CASSVDPAGLQGTNEKLFF; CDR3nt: TGTGCCAGCAGCGTAGACCCAGCCGGGTTACAGGGAACTAATGAAAAACTGTTTTTT
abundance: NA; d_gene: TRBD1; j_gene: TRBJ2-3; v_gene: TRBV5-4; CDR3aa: CASSLGQGVQDTQYF; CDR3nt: TGTGCCAGCAGCTTGGGACAGGGCGTTCAAGATACGCAGTATTTT
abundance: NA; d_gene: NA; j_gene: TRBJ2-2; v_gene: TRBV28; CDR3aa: CASSTGWAGELFF; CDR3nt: TGTGCCAGCTCAACAGGGTGGGCCGGGGAGCTGTTTTTT
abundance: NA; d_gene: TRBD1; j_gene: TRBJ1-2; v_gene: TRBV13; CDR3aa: CASSPRQGAGNYGYTF; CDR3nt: TGTGCCAGCAGCCCCCGACAGGGGGCGGGTAACTATGGCTACACCTTC
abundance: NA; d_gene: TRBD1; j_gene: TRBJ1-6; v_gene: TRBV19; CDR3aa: CASSIRGQVNSPLHF; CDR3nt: TGTGCCAGTAGTATCCGGGGACAGGTGAATTCACCCCTCCACTTT
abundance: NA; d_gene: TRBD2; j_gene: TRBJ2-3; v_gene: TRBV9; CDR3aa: CASRPPGLAGSTDTQYF; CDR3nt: TGTGCCAGCAGACCCCCGGGACTAGCGGGTAGCACAGATACGCAGTATTTT
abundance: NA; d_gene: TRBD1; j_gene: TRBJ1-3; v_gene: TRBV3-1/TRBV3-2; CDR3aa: CASSFGAGQGVRNTIYF; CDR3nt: TGTGCCAGCAGCTTCGGGGCGGGACAGGGAGTAAGAAACACCATATATTTT
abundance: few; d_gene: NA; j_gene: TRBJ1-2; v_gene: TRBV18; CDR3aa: CASSPEDGGAYGYTF; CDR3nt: TGTGCCAGCTCACCCGAGGATGGAGGGGCCTATGGCTACACCTTC
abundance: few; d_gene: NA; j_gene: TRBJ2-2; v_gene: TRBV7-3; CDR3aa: CASSKGANTGELFF; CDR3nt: TGTGCCAGCAGCAAGGGGGCGAACACCGGGGAGCTGTTTTTT
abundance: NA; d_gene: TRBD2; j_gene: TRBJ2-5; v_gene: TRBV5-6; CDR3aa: CASSLAGTSGGNQETQYF; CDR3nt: TGTGCCAGCAGCTTGGCCGGGACTAGCGGGGGAAACCAAGAGACCCAGTACTTC
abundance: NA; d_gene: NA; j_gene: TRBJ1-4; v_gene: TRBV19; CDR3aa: CASNSGTATNEKLFF; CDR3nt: TGTGCCAGTAATTCCGGAACAGCAACTAATGAAAAACTGTTTTTT
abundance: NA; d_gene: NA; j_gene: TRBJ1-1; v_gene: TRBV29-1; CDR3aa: CSVEVYRGKNTEAFF; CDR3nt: TGCAGCGTTGAAGTGTACCGGGGGAAGAACACTGAAGCTTTCTTT
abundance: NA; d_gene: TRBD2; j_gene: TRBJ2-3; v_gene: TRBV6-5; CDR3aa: CASSLAGGPADTQYF; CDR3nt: TGTGCCAGCAGTCTAGCGGGGGGGCCGGCAGATACGCAGTATTTT
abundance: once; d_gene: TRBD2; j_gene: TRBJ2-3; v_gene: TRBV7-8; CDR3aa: CASSLVGGGAGDTQYF; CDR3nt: TGTGCCAGCAGCTTAGTTGGCGGGGGGGCTGGAGATACGCAGTATTTT
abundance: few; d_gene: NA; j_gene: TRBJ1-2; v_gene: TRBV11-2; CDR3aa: CASSLGRSNGYTF; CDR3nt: TGTGCCAGCAGCTTGGGCCGCTCTAATGGCTACACCTTC
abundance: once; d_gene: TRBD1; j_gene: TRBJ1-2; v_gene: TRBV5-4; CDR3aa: CASRRDRGGGYTF; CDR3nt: TGTGCCAGCAGACGGGACAGGGGAGGTGGCTACACCTTC
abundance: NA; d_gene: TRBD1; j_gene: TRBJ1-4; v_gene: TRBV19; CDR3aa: CASSAYPQGVGEKLFF; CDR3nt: TGTGCCAGTAGTGCCTACCCACAGGGGGTTGGTGAAAAACTGTTTTTT
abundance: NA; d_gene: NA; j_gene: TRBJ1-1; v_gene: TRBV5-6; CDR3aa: CASSLVPGGTEAFF; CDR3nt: TGTGCCAGCAGCTTGGTTCCGGGTGGGACTGAAGCTTTCTTT
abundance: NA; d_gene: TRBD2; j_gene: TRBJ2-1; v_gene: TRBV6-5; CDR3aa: CASSYSSGENYNEQFF; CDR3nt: TGTGCCAGCAGTTACTCTAGCGGGGAAAACTACAATGAGCAGTTCTTC
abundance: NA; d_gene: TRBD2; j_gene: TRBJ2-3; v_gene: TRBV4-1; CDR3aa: CASSQDWTSGGTDTQYF; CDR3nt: TGCGCCAGCAGCCAAGATTGGACTAGCGGGGGCACAGATACGCAGTATTTT
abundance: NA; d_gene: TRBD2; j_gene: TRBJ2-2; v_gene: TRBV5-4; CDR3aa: CASGAGGQVGELFF; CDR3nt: TGTGCCAGCGGAGCGGGGGGGCAAGTCGGGGAGCTGTTTTTT
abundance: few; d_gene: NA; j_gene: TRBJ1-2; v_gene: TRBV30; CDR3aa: CAWSGRANYGYTF; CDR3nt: TGTGCCTGGAGCGGCAGGGCCAACTATGGCTACACCTTC
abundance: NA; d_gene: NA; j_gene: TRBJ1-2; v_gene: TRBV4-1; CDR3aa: CASASGVGYTF; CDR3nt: TGCGCCAGCGCGTCGGGGGTTGGCTACACCTTC